The next 27 T cell receptor beta chains were all read from a single sample in a study of shared clonotypes between healthy human individuals. TCRdb's copy holds only in-frame clones and misses some; the assay was immunoSEQ multiplex PCR. Here the sample spans hundreds of thousands of clones, roughly 70% being singletons. Sequencing was performed on memory CD4+ T cells sorted from blood. Documented subset: CD45RA-negative fraction. Receptors were obtained from a woman aged 25 to 39 in good health.

The rearrangement uses TRBV27 and TRBJ2-1, with 8 bases that match TRBD2. Trimming took 6 bases from V and 5 from J; bases not matched to a gene: 18. The length of the CDR3 is 18 residues. In germline, CDR1 is MNHEY, CDR2 SMNVEV (reference sequence). DNA of the CDR3: TGTGCCAGCAGATTCAAATTTGTAGCGGGAACCTTCGACAATGAGCAGTTCTTC. Translated, it gives CASRFKFVAGTFDNEQFF.

This rearrangement joins TRBV7-2 to TRBJ2-2, with TRBD1 matching 7 bases. CDR1 and CDR2 from the germline V gene are SGHTA and FQGNSA. CDR3 length equals 17 residues. V lost 4 bases and J lost 1; bases outside the gene matches: 9. CDR3 in amino acids: CASSSKGALKNTGELFF. The CDR3 DNA is TGTGCCAGCAGCTCTAAGGGGGCCCTCAAGAACACCGGGGAGCTGTTTTTT.

The chain links TRBV7-2 to TRBJ2-1; TRBD2 matches at 9 bases. Germline CDR1 reads SGHTA; CDR2 reads FQGNSA. V trimming: 1 base; J trimming: 14 bases; junction bases outside the gene matches: 6. This CDR3 has 13 residues. DNA of the CDR3: TGTGCCAGCAGCTTAGATGTAGCGGGAGTAAAGTTCTTC. Its translation is CASSLDVAGVKFF.

V usage is TRBV5-1 and J usage is TRBJ2-1; TRBD1 agrees at 7 bases. This CDR3 comprises 14 residues. The V and J ends lost 5 bases and 8 bases, in that order; junction bases with no gene match: 10. Germline CDR1 and CDR2: SGHRS and YFSETQ. The CDR3 sequence: CASRGQAWGDEQFF. The CDR3, as DNA: TGCGCCAGCAGAGGACAGGCCTGGGGCGATGAGCAGTTCTTC.

This chain joins TRBV28 and TRBJ2-1, with 15 bases aligning to TRBD2. The germline V gene has CDR1 MDHEN and CDR2 SYDVKM. Trimming cost V 6 bases and J 5 bases; bases outside gene matches: 5. The CDR3 sequence is 16 residues long. The CDR3 DNA reads TGTGCCAGCAGCCTGGGACTAGCGGGAGGTAACAATGAGCAGTTCTTC. It yields the protein CASSLGLAGGNNEQFF.

The rearrangement links TRBV7-8 to TRBJ1-5, with D perhaps TRBD1 (5 bases). This CDR3 region has 15 residues. CDR1 SGHVS and CDR2 FQNEAQ come from the germline V gene. The V end lost 1 base, the J end lost 5 bases, and 12 bases lay between the germline ends. The CDR3 spells CASSLETGTYQPQHF. CDR3 DNA: TGTGCCAGCAGCTTAGAAACCGGGACCTATCAGCCCCAGCATTTT.

This clone has a handful of counts. The rearrangement joins TRBV2 to TRBJ2-5; 7 bases are a match to TRBD2. The germline V gene has CDR1 SNHLY and CDR2 FYNNEI. The ends lost 0 bases at V and 5 bases at J; junction bases unmatched: 9. This CDR3 region has 16 residues. For the CDR3, the DNA is TGTGCCAGCAGTGAAGCACATACTAGCGATGGGGAGACCCAGTACTTC. This gives the protein CASSEAHTSDGETQYF.

V is TRBV6-1 and J is TRBJ1-5, with TRBD1 as a possible D gene (6 bases). This CDR3 spans 15 amino acids. Germline assignment: CDR1 MNHNS and CDR2 SASEGT. Between the trimmed V and J ends, which lost 6 bases and 8 bases, there was a span of 20 bases. The CDR3 region has the DNA TGTGCCAGCAGGCTGCAGTGGGGGCCCGAGGAGCCCCAGCATTTT. This gives the protein CASRLQWGPEEPQHF.

V is TRBV27 and J is TRBJ1-3, with TRBD1 matching over 8 bases. Germline CDR1 MNHEY, CDR2 SMNVEV (reference sequence). The CDR3 runs 16 residues. V shed 5 bases, J shed 5 bases, and the junction held 11 bases outside the gene matches. CDR3 loop: CASSQGDRGTRNTIYF. The CDR3 DNA follows: TGTGCCAGCAGTCAGGGTGACAGGGGAACGAGAAACACCATATATTTT.

This clone was picked up many times. This sequence joins TRBV5-1 and TRBJ1-5, with TRBD1 identical over 8 bases. V was clipped by 4 bases and J by 4 bases; unmatched bases: 13. Germline CDR1 SGHRS, CDR2 YFSETQ. CDR3 length equals 17 residues. The DNA of the CDR3 is TGCGCCAGCAGCATGGTAACCAGGGGGCGTAGAAATCAGCCCCAGCATTTT. Translated: CASSMVTRGRRNQPQHF.

This chain links TRBV11-2 with TRBJ2-7; D is possibly TRBD1 (5 bases). Trimming took 5 bases from V and 3 from J, leaving 11 bases between them. CDR1 and CDR2 (germline): SGHAT, FQNNGV. CDR3 length equals 13 residues. The CDR3 bases are TGTGCCAGCAGCACTCAGGGATACTACGAGCAGTACTTC. It codes for CASSTQGYYEQYF. The variable domain in full, completed from reference TRBV11-2 and TRBJ2-7, reads EAGVAQSPRYKIIEKRQSVAFWCNPISGHATLYWYQQILGQGPKLLIQFQNNGVVDDSQLPKDRFSAERLKGVDSTLKIQPAKLEDSAVYLCASSTQGYYEQYFGPGTRLTVT.

In regard to this clone: At the DNA level, this CDR3 is encoded by other sequences in the same sample as well. The chain uses TRBV7-2 and TRBJ1-3; a possible D gene is TRBD1 (6 bases). The CDR3 runs to 12 residues. Per the germline V gene, CDR1 is SGHTA and CDR2 is FQGNSA. In DNA, the CDR3 is TGTGGTTGGACAGCCTCTGGAAACACCATATATTTT. This translates into CGWTASGNTIYF.

Concerning this clone: Other DNA sequences in this specimen translate into the identical CDR3. This chain joins TRBV6-6 and TRBJ2-7, with TRBD2 identical over 8 bases. V dropped 6 bases and J dropped 0; count of bases not matched to a gene: 4. Germline V gives CDR1 MNHNY, CDR2 SVGAGI (reference sequence). This CDR3 has 14 amino acids. The CDR3 loop is CASRRLASSYEQYF. The CDR3 DNA follows: TGTGCCAGCAGGAGACTAGCGAGCTCCTACGAGCAGTACTTC.

On this clone: One base away lies a much larger clone, so this may be a sequencing read error. This chain uses TRBV7-8 with TRBJ2-7; D is undetermined. CDR3 length: 12 residues. V lost 2 bases to trimming and J lost 3 bases, with 5 bases between them. CDR1 is SGHVS and CDR2 is FQNEAQ in the germline V gene. The CDR3 region is CASSLNGYEQYF. The CDR3 bases are TGTGCCAGCAGCTTAAACGGCTACGAGCAGTACTTC.

The chain joins TRBV6-1 to TRBJ2-7; a possible D gene is TRBD1 (6 bases). Per the germline V gene, CDR1 is MNHNS and CDR2 is SASEGT. V dropped 5 bases and J dropped 7 bases, with 18 bases sitting between them. This CDR3 comprises 14 residues. The CDR3 sequence is CASSHRDIPREQYF. The CDR3 DNA reads TGTGCCAGCAGTCACCGGGACATCCCTAGGGAGCAGTACTTC.

The J gene is TRBJ2-7, the V gene TRBV5-1, with a tentative D call TRBD2 (5 bases). V lost 1 base and J lost 3, with 11 bases in between. The germline gives CDR1 SGHRS, CDR2 YFSETQ. This CDR3 has 14 amino acids. The CDR3 DNA reads as TGCGCCAGCAGCTTGAGGGAGAAGCACTACGAGCAGTACTTC. Translating gives CASSLREKHYEQYF.

This clone was counted once. The chain is built from TRBV28 and TRBJ2-7, with 7 bases identical to TRBD2. CDR3 length equals 16 residues. The germline CDR1 and CDR2 sequences are MDHEN and SYDVKM. V was clipped by 8 bases and J by 1 base; unmatched bases: 14. CDR3 bases: TGTGCCAGCGCCCCAGCCTCGGCGGGAGATTCCTACGAGCAGTACTTC. Residues: CASAPASAGDSYEQYF.

The V and J genes are TRBV10-3 and TRBJ2-7, with D possibly called TRBD1 or TRBD2 (6 bases each). Trimming pared 4 bases from V and 4 bases from J, leaving 17 bases between. The length of the CDR3 is 15 residues. Germline lookup yields CDR1 ENHRY and CDR2 SYGVKD. The CDR3 DNA sequence: TGTGCCATCAGTGCCTCGAACCAAGGGGGGTACGAGCAGTACTTC. This codes for CAISASNQGGYEQYF.

The chain uses TRBV7-3 and TRBJ2-2; D may be TRBD2 (6 bases). The CDR3 length is 14 residues. Between the trimmed V and J ends, which lost 5 bases and 5 bases, there was a span of 12 bases. Germline V gene sequence: CDR1 SGHTA, CDR2 FQGTGA. The CDR3 DNA sequence: TGTGCCAGCAGCGCGGGACCTGAAACCGGGGAGCTGTTTTTT. Its translation: CASSAGPETGELFF.

This chain links TRBV30 with TRBJ2-7, with D possibly being TRBD1 or TRBD2 (6 bases each). V dropped 0 bases and J dropped 4 bases, with 16 bases sitting between them. The CDR3 consists of 15 residues. The germline V gene has CDR1 GTSNPN and CDR2 SVGIG (reference sequence). The CDR3 nucleotides are TGTGCCTGGAGTGTATTAGGGGGGAGTGTTTACGAGCAGTACTTC. Translation gives CAWSVLGGSVYEQYF.

The chain has TRBV19 and TRBJ2-5; D may correspond to TRBD1 or TRBD2 (5 bases each). The ends were cut back, 10 bases at V and 5 bases at J, with 23 bases in the middle. Germline assignment: CDR1 LNHDA and CDR2 SQIVND (reference sequence). The CDR3 loop spans 15 amino acids. The CDR3 DNA reads TGTGCCACCCCGGAGACCAGGGACCCTAAGGAGACCCAGTACTTC. Translated, it gives CATPETRDPKETQYF.

This clone appeared a few times. V usage is TRBV6-5 and J usage is TRBJ2-5, with D maybe TRBD1 (5 bases). The J call could be wrong; TRBJ2-7 is a better fit for the DNA end. Germline CDR1 and CDR2: MNHEY and SVGAGI. The CDR3 is 14 amino acids. CDR3 nucleotide sequence: TGTGCCAGCAGTTACTCGAAGGGGATCTACGAGCAGTACTTC. Its protein is CASSYSKGIYEQYF.

Concerning this clone itself: Other DNA sequences within the sample encode an identical CDR3. V gene TRBV28 combines with J gene TRBJ2-7; D possibly matches TRBD1 or TRBD2 (5 bases each). V was pared by 5 bases and J by 2 bases, with 10 bases between. Germline V gives CDR1 MDHEN, CDR2 SYDVKM. CDR3 size: 13 residues. CDR3 sequence: CASSPGPTYEQYF. CDR3 DNA: TGTGCCAGCAGTCCGGGACCTACCTACGAGCAGTACTTC.

The V call is TRBV9, the J call TRBJ1-1; weak D call: TRBD1 (5 bases). The CDR3 loop spans 14 amino acids. Germline assignment: CDR1 SGDLS and CDR2 YYNGEE. V lost 4 bases to trimming and J lost 1 base, with 11 bases between them. CDR3: CASSSGRGNTEAFF. The DNA of the CDR3 is TGTGCCAGCAGCTCGGGACGGGGGAACACTGAAGCTTTCTTT.

This chain links TRBV29-1 with TRBJ2-2; D gene unclear. Trimming took off 4 bases at V and 7 bases at J, with 10 bases between the two ends. From germline, CDR1 is SQVTM and CDR2 ANQGSEA. The CDR3 contains 12 residues. The CDR3 loop is CSVVRRGGELFF. CDR3 nucleotides: TGCAGCGTTGTTCGCAGAGGCGGGGAGCTGTTTTTT.

This clone has just a few counts. The V and J genes are TRBV15 and TRBJ1-5, with unresolved D. V shed 5 bases and J shed 2 bases, with 16 bases lying between them. Per the germline V gene, CDR1 is LNHNV and CDR2 is YYDKDF (reference sequence). The CDR3 is 16 amino acids. The CDR3 protein is CATSPQRAGGNQPQHF. The CDR3 DNA is TGTGCCACCAGCCCTCAAAGGGCAGGCGGCAATCAGCCCCAGCATTTT.

The chain has TRBV6-1 and TRBJ2-1; 8 nucleotides align to TRBD1. V shed 7 bases, J shed 7 bases, and the junction held 9 bases outside the gene matches. The germline V gene has CDR1 MNHNS and CDR2 SASEGT. The CDR3 extends over 14 amino acids. The CDR3 reads CASNLAGGGNEQFF. The CDR3 nucleotides read TGTGCCAGCAACTTGGCAGGGGGCGGGAATGAGCAGTTCTTC.